This T cell receptor (beta chain) was obtained from a study of blood T cell repertoires in COVID-19. The CDR3 is 14 amino acids. Germline lookup yields CDR1 SNHLY and CDR2 FYNNEI. V lost 4 bases and J 9 bases, leaving 13 bases between the germline ends. Produced via immunoSEQ multiplex PCR; TCRdb's table is partial and in-frame only. The top ten hold roughly 1.8% of the sample, which has about 400,000 clones, 70% to 90% seen once. This receptor was obtained from a woman aged 18-30 years with acute COVID-19. V and J are TRBV2 and TRBJ1-6; no clear D gene. Material for sequencing was PBMCs or T cells enriched from blood (not recorded which). Here the CDR3 DNA reads TGTGCCAGCAGTGGGTGGAGGGTAGCTTCACCCCTCCACTTT. Translation gives CASSGWRVASPLHF.